Presented here are 11 T cell receptor beta chains from one specimen sequenced in a study of low-dose radiotherapy and immunotherapy resistance in tumors. With TRAV- and TRBV-specific primers, first-strand cDNA was made, covering the alpha and beta chains. With a constant-region primer and a V-primer adapter, TCRs were subjected to roughly 20 PCR cycles of amplification. TCRdb re-analysed the reads in MiXCR, keeping a single row per CDR3 protein. The table shows 65,000 to 85,000 distinct CDR3 sequences, with 15% to 20% occurring only once. The time point here: after trial treatment. Documented treatment: LDRT plus nivolumab, ipilimumab, low-dose cyclophosphamide and aspirin (RACIN trial). The sequences come from PBMCs, collected after low-dose radiotherapy plus immunotherapy. Receptors were obtained from a male donor with prostate cancer.

Many counts were recorded for this clonotype. CDR3 in amino acids: CASSLMDKTYEQYF. The CDR3 nucleotides are TGTGCCAGCAGCCTAATGGACAAGACCTACGAGCAGTACTTC. The gene calls are TRBV7-2 and TRBJ2-7; possibly TRBD1 for D (5 bases). The CDR3 contains 14 residues. V shed 5 bases and J shed 2 bases, with 13 bases lying between them. Germline CDR1 SGHTA, CDR2 FQGNSA.

This clonotype occurred many times. The V and J genes are TRBV27 and TRBJ1-4; D is ambiguous. Trimming left V 4 bases short and J 3 bases short, with 12 bases between. The CDR3 loop spans 15 amino acids. Germline V gene sequence: CDR1 MNHEY, CDR2 SMNVEV (reference sequence). CDR3 sequence reads: CASSSQAGANEKLFF. In nucleotides, the CDR3 is TGTGCCAGCAGTTCGCAGGCTGGGGCTAATGAAAAACTGTTTTTT.

This clonotype was seen once. V and J are TRBV6-2 or TRBV6-3 and TRBJ2-5; 10 bases map to TRBD2. This CDR3 contains 16 residues. Germline V lookup: CDR1 MNHEY, CDR2 SVGEGT. J gave up 4 bases and V 7 bases, and 12 bases lay outside the gene matches. This CDR3 reads CASTELAGRRGETQYF. The CDR3, as DNA: TGTGCCAGCACGGAACTAGCGGGACGACGGGGAGAGACCCAGTACTTC.

The table lists this clonotype with many counts. CDR3 nucleotide sequence: TGCAGTGCTAGAGGGTTAGCGGGGGCCTTCGCAGATACGCAGTATTTT. Translated, it gives CSARGLAGAFADTQYF. The genes are TRBV20-1 and TRBJ2-3, with 9 nucleotides matching TRBD2. The length of the CDR3 is 16 residues. The trim removed 1 base at V and 4 bases at J, leaving 9 bases unmatched. Germline lookup yields CDR1 DFQATT and CDR2 SNEGSKA (reference sequence).

Remarks on this clonotype: This may arise from a read error, as a much more abundant clone is one base away. The chain recombines TRBV20-1 with TRBJ2-7; D not resolved. The CDR3 spans 12 residues. Germline CDR1 and CDR2: DFQATT and SNEGSKA (reference sequence). V was clipped by 2 bases and J by 1 base, with 6 bases between them. CDR3 sequence (DNA): TGCAGTGCTAGACCCGTTTCCTACGAGCAGTACTTC. Its protein is CSARPVSYEQYF.

In its sample, this clonotype was seen many times. The chain recombines TRBV30 with TRBJ2-2; 8 bases line up with TRBD2. The CDR3 has 15 amino acids. V was clipped by 1 base and J by 6 bases; unmatched bases: 7. Germline values: CDR1 GTSNPN, CDR2 SVGIG (reference sequence). In nucleotides, the CDR3 is TGTGCCTGGAGTGCTTTTAGCGGGAAGGCCGGGGAGCTGTTTTTT. Its translation is CAWSAFSGKAGELFF. The full variable domain, completed using reference TRBV30 and TRBJ2-2, is SQTIHQWPATLVQPVGSPLSLECTVEGTSNPNLYWYRQAAGRGLQLLFYSVGIGQISSEVPQNLSASRPQDRQFILSSKKLLLSDSGFYLCAWSAFSGKAGELFFGEGSRLTVL.

This clonotype was recorded at least ten times. This chain links TRBV20-1 with TRBJ2-4, with D perhaps matching TRBD1 (6 bases). In germline, CDR1 is DFQATT, CDR2 SNEGSKA (reference sequence). This CDR3 is built from 17 residues. Trimming took 3 bases from V and 0 from J, leaving 18 bases between them. The CDR3 loop is CSASRQTGILAKNIQYF. DNA for the CDR3: TGCAGTGCTAGTCGTCAGACAGGAATTCTAGCCAAAAACATTCAGTACTTC.

The sample holds many counts of this clonotype. This chain joins TRBV28 and TRBJ1-5, with 9 bases aligning to TRBD1. In germline, CDR1 is MDHEN, CDR2 SYDVKM. V lost 10 bases, J lost 7 bases, and 11 bases stayed unmatched. The CDR3 has 14 amino acids. CDR3 loop: CATNWGQGNQPQHF. The CDR3 DNA follows: TGTGCCACTAACTGGGGACAGGGAAACCAGCCCCAGCATTTT.

In the case of this clonotype: A much larger clonotype is one base distant, so this may be a read error. Here the CDR3 DNA reads TGCGCCAGCAGCCTAGGGGCAGGGAAAACTGAAGCTTTCTTT. This gives the protein CASSLGAGKTEAFF. This chain connects TRBV4-1 to TRBJ1-1; TRBD1 might be the D (5 bases). This CDR3 comprises 14 residues. Germline V gene sequence: CDR1 MGHRA, CDR2 YSYEKL. With 4 bases removed from V and 5 bases from J, the gap between germline ends came to 14 bases.

This clonotype was counted ten times or more. This sequence joins TRBV7-9 and TRBJ2-7; D might be TRBD1 (5 bases). Germline V lookup: CDR1 SEHNR, CDR2 FQNEAQ (reference sequence). This CDR3 region has 14 residues. V was trimmed by 3 bases and J by 2 bases, leaving 11 bases between them. The CDR3 sequence: CASSFVAGTYEQYF. The CDR3 nucleotides are TGTGCCAGCAGCTTCGTGGCAGGGACCTACGAGCAGTACTTC.

This clonotype was counted at least ten times. This rearrangement joins TRBV2 to TRBJ2-5; D is undetermined. Germline assignment: CDR1 SNHLY and CDR2 FYNNEI. Trimming cost V 5 bases and J 3 bases, with 4 bases left between them. CDR3 length: 11 residues. The CDR3 sequence is CASSFEETQYF. In DNA, the CDR3 is TGTGCCAGCAGTTTTGAAGAGACCCAGTACTTC. The complete variable domain, with remaining parts taken from reference TRBV2 and TRBJ2-5, reads EPEVTQTPSHQVTQMGQEVILRCVPISNHLYFYWYRQILGQKVEFLVSFYNNEISEKSEIFDDQFSVERPDGSNFTLKIRSTKLEDSAMYFCASSFEETQYFGPGTRLLVL.